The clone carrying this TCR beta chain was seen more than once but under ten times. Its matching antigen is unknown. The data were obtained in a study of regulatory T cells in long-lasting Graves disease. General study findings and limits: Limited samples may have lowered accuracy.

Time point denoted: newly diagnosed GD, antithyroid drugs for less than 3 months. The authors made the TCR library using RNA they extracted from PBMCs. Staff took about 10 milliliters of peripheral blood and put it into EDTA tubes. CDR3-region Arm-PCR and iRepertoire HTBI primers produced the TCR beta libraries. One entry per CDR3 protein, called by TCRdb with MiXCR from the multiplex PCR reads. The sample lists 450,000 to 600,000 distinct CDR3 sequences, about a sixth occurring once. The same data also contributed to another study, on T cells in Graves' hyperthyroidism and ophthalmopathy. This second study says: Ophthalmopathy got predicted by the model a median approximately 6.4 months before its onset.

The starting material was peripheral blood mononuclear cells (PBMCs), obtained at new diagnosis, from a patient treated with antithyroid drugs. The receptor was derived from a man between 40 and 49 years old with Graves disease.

The CDR3 DNA follows: TGCAGCGTTGAAGATGGGACGGACAATGAGCAGTTCTTC. Translation: CSVEDGTDNEQFF. This chain joins TRBV29-1 and TRBJ2-1; D tentatively fits TRBD1 or TRBD2 (5 bases each). CDR1 and CDR2 (germline): SQVTM, ANQGSEA. The V gene lost 0 bases and the J gene lost 5 bases, with 8 bases spanning the gap. The CDR3 length is 13 residues.